This is a list of T cell receptor beta chains from one sample in a study of shared clonotypes between healthy human individuals. Sequencing was performed with immunoSEQ multiplex PCR; in TCRdb, only in-frame clones are kept and a portion is missing. The table shows around 1,000,000 clones, with approximately 80% occurring only once. Sequenced sample: memory CD4+ T cells from PBMCs. The receptors were sampled from a man between 18 and 29 years old in good health. Some clones in this sample may be carry-over from other donors' samples. The CDR3 runs from the conserved cysteine through the conserved F or W. The D gene is left open where the match is weak. Clone size is not always given. Where it is, it says once, few, many or a class for expanded clones.

v_call: TRBV28
d_call: NA
j_call: TRBJ2-7
clone_size: NA
cdr3_length: 14
cdr3_aa: CAGGPVGGRDEQYF
cdr3_nt: TGTGCCGGAGGGCCCGTAGGGGGTAGGGACGAGCAGTACTTC

v_call: TRBV7-9
d_call: NA
j_call: TRBJ1-4
clone_size: NA
cdr3_length: 15
cdr3_aa: CASSPQGGENEKLFF
cdr3_nt: TGTGCCAGCAGCCCGCAGGGCGGGGAGAATGAAAAACTGTTTTTT

v_call: TRBV6-1
d_call: NA
j_call: TRBJ1-1
clone_size: NA
cdr3_length: 15
cdr3_aa: CASSDPSGGNTEAFF
cdr3_nt: TGTGCCAGCAGTGACCCCTCGGGGGGGAACACTGAAGCTTTCTTT

v_call: TRBV19
d_call: NA
j_call: TRBJ1-5
clone_size: NA
cdr3_length: 15
cdr3_aa: CASSKGGGGNQPQHF
cdr3_nt: TGTGCCAGTAGTAAAGGCGGAGGGGGCAATCAGCCCCAGCATTTT

v_call: TRBV5-1
d_call: TRBD2
j_call: TRBJ2-3
clone_size: NA
cdr3_length: 15
cdr3_aa: CASRIAGVSTDTQYF
cdr3_nt: TGCGCCAGCAGAATAGCGGGAGTGAGCACAGATACGCAGTATTTT

v_call: TRBV19
d_call: NA
j_call: TRBJ2-1
clone_size: NA
cdr3_length: 14
cdr3_aa: CASSDGGPPIKQFF
cdr3_nt: TGTGCCAGTAGTGATGGAGGGCCTCCAATCAAGCAGTTCTTC

v_call: TRBV28
d_call: TRBD2
j_call: TRBJ2-2
clone_size: NA
cdr3_length: 17
cdr3_aa: CASSPGGLAANTGELFF
cdr3_nt: TGTGCCAGCAGCCCCGGAGGACTAGCGGCGAACACCGGGGAGCTGTTTTTT

v_call: TRBV2
d_call: NA
j_call: TRBJ2-1
clone_size: few
cdr3_length: 16
cdr3_aa: CASSERRRAGANEQFF
cdr3_nt: TGTGCCAGCAGTGAAAGGCGCAGGGCGGGGGCCAATGAGCAGTTCTTC

v_call: TRBV30
d_call: TRBD1
j_call: TRBJ1-3
clone_size: NA
cdr3_length: 15
cdr3_aa: CAWGVRGLPGNTIYF
cdr3_nt: TGTGCCTGGGGAGTAAGGGGGCTACCTGGAAACACCATATATTTT

v_call: TRBV6-6
d_call: NA
j_call: TRBJ2-7
clone_size: NA
cdr3_length: 11
cdr3_aa: CASSLGYEQYF
cdr3_nt: TGTGCCAGCAGTCTAGGGTACGAGCAGTACTTC

v_call: TRBV4-2
d_call: TRBD1
j_call: TRBJ1-3
clone_size: NA
cdr3_length: 17
cdr3_aa: CASSQGGQGAVGNTIYF
cdr3_nt: TGTGCCAGCAGCCAAGGGGGACAGGGGGCAGTCGGAAACACCATATATTTT

v_call: TRBV7-3
d_call: TRBD1
j_call: TRBJ2-3
clone_size: NA
cdr3_length: 14
cdr3_aa: CASSPGQAEGTQYF
cdr3_nt: TGTGCCAGCAGCCCGGGACAGGCTGAAGGTACGCAGTATTTT

v_call: TRBV15
d_call: TRBD1
j_call: TRBJ2-5
clone_size: NA
cdr3_length: 15
cdr3_aa: CATSRGTGAKETQYF
cdr3_nt: TGTGCCACCAGCAGAGGAACAGGGGCAAAAGAGACCCAGTACTTC

v_call: TRBV29-1
d_call: TRBD1
j_call: TRBJ1-1
clone_size: NA
cdr3_length: 13
cdr3_aa: CSVEGDRGTVAFF
cdr3_nt: TGCAGCGTTGAGGGGGACAGGGGAACCGTAGCTTTCTTT

v_call: TRBV6-1
d_call: TRBD1
j_call: TRBJ1-1
clone_size: NA
cdr3_length: 14
cdr3_aa: CASRTGGKNTEAFF
cdr3_nt: TGTGCCAGCAGGACAGGGGGGAAGAACACTGAAGCTTTCTTT

v_call: TRBV5-4
d_call: NA
j_call: TRBJ1-3
clone_size: NA
cdr3_length: 16
cdr3_aa: CASSLAPAISGNTIYF
cdr3_nt: TGTGCCAGCAGCTTGGCCCCAGCTATCTCTGGAAACACCATATATTTT

v_call: TRBV29-1
d_call: NA
j_call: TRBJ1-2
clone_size: NA
cdr3_length: 14
cdr3_aa: CSVVVSVPSRGYTF
cdr3_nt: TGCAGCGTTGTCGTGAGCGTCCCCAGCCGGGGCTACACCTTC

v_call: TRBV4-2
d_call: NA
j_call: TRBJ2-3
clone_size: NA
cdr3_length: 16
cdr3_aa: CASSPGRTGRAGTQYF
cdr3_nt: TGTGCCAGCAGCCCAGGAAGGACAGGAAGAGCGGGGACGCAGTATTTT

v_call: TRBV28
d_call: NA
j_call: TRBJ2-7
clone_size: once
cdr3_length: 15
cdr3_aa: CASSLAGTRGPEQYF
cdr3_nt: TGTGCCAGCAGTTTAGCCGGGACCCGCGGTCCCGAGCAGTACTTC

v_call: TRBV7-2
d_call: TRBD2
j_call: TRBJ2-3
clone_size: NA
cdr3_length: 16
cdr3_aa: CASSVAGGVSRDTQYF
cdr3_nt: TGTGCCAGCAGCGTAGCGGGAGGAGTATCAAGAGATACGCAGTATTTT

v_call: TRBV4-1
d_call: TRBD1
j_call: TRBJ2-4
clone_size: NA
cdr3_length: 15
cdr3_aa: CASSRTGQAKNIQYF
cdr3_nt: TGCGCCAGCAGCCGGACGGGACAGGCCAAAAACATTCAGTACTTC

v_call: TRBV2
d_call: NA
j_call: TRBJ1-1
clone_size: NA
cdr3_length: 11
cdr3_aa: CASQDNTEAFF
cdr3_nt: TGTGCCAGCCAGGACAATACTGAAGCTTTCTTT

v_call: TRBV14
d_call: NA
j_call: TRBJ2-7
clone_size: NA
cdr3_length: 15
cdr3_aa: CASSPLGFLDYEQYF
cdr3_nt: TGTGCCAGCAGTCCCCTTGGGTTCTTGGACTACGAGCAGTACTTC

v_call: TRBV10-1
d_call: NA
j_call: TRBJ2-3
clone_size: NA
cdr3_length: 13
cdr3_aa: CASAARLEDTQYF
cdr3_nt: TGCGCCAGCGCTGCGCGACTAGAAGATACGCAGTATTTT

v_call: TRBV6-5
d_call: NA
j_call: TRBJ1-1
clone_size: once
cdr3_length: 14
cdr3_aa: CASTQQGRITEAFF
cdr3_nt: TGTGCCAGCACCCAACAGGGCCGGATCACTGAAGCTTTCTTT

v_call: TRBV10-3
d_call: NA
j_call: TRBJ2-3
clone_size: once
cdr3_length: 17
cdr3_aa: CAIKRTSTGTSTDTQYF
cdr3_nt: TGTGCCATCAAACGGACCTCGACAGGTACTAGCACAGATACGCAGTATTTT

v_call: TRBV5-1
d_call: TRBD2
j_call: TRBJ2-1
clone_size: NA
cdr3_length: 16
cdr3_aa: CASSPGGLSSYNEQFF
cdr3_nt: TGCGCCAGCAGCCCGGGGGGACTCAGCTCCTACAATGAGCAGTTCTTC

v_call: TRBV30
d_call: TRBD1
j_call: TRBJ1-5
clone_size: NA
cdr3_length: 14
cdr3_aa: CAWTRDRAYQPQHF
cdr3_nt: TGTGCCTGGACCCGGGACAGGGCTTATCAGCCCCAGCATTTT

v_call: TRBV19
d_call: NA
j_call: TRBJ2-6
clone_size: NA
cdr3_length: 17
cdr3_aa: CASSKGTSTLGANVLTF
cdr3_nt: TGTGCCAGTAGTAAAGGGACCTCGACCCTCGGGGCCAACGTCCTGACTTTC

v_call: TRBV4-2
d_call: NA
j_call: TRBJ1-5
clone_size: many
cdr3_length: 13
cdr3_aa: CASSQRLNQPQHF
cdr3_nt: TGTGCCAGCAGCCAACGTTTGAATCAGCCCCAGCATTTT

v_call: TRBV19
d_call: TRBD2
j_call: TRBJ2-7
clone_size: NA
cdr3_length: 15
cdr3_aa: CASSSRLAGSYEQYF
cdr3_nt: TGTGCCAGTAGTTCGCGACTAGCGGGGTCCTACGAGCAGTACTTC

v_call: TRBV9
d_call: NA
j_call: TRBJ1-2
clone_size: NA
cdr3_length: 15
cdr3_aa: CASSVDAGRTYGYTF
cdr3_nt: TGTGCCAGCAGCGTAGACGCAGGGAGGACCTATGGCTACACCTTC

v_call: TRBV7-3
d_call: NA
j_call: TRBJ2-3
clone_size: once
cdr3_length: 15
cdr3_aa: CASSLFGAAADTQYF
cdr3_nt: TGTGCCAGCTCCCTCTTTGGGGCGGCTGCAGATACGCAGTATTTT

v_call: TRBV5-1
d_call: NA
j_call: TRBJ2-2
clone_size: NA
cdr3_length: 16
cdr3_aa: CASRSSRSTNTGELFF
cdr3_nt: TGCGCCAGCAGAAGTAGTCGGTCAACGAACACCGGGGAGCTGTTTTTT

v_call: TRBV14
d_call: NA
j_call: TRBJ1-1
clone_size: many
cdr3_length: 16
cdr3_aa: CASSQLTPGLKAEAFF
cdr3_nt: TGTGCCAGCAGCCAACTAACCCCGGGACTCAAGGCTGAAGCTTTCTTT

v_call: TRBV28
d_call: TRBD1
j_call: TRBJ1-1
clone_size: NA
cdr3_length: 16
cdr3_aa: CASSLGGGQGWTEAFF
cdr3_nt: TGTGCCAGCAGTTTAGGGGGTGGACAGGGTTGGACTGAAGCTTTCTTT

v_call: TRBV30
d_call: TRBD1
j_call: TRBJ1-4
clone_size: once
cdr3_length: 14
cdr3_aa: CAWTGTGRNEKLFF
cdr3_nt: TGTGCCTGGACCGGGACAGGGAGGAATGAAAAACTGTTTTTT

v_call: TRBV10-3
d_call: TRBD2
j_call: TRBJ2-1
clone_size: NA
cdr3_length: 15
cdr3_aa: CAISERSGNYNEQFF
cdr3_nt: TGTGCCATCAGTGAGCGGAGCGGGAACTACAATGAGCAGTTCTTC

v_call: TRBV6-5
d_call: TRBD1
j_call: TRBJ2-5
clone_size: NA
cdr3_length: 14
cdr3_aa: CASSSTGVRETQYF
cdr3_nt: TGTGCCAGCAGTTCGACAGGGGTCCGAGAGACCCAGTACTTC

v_call: TRBV9
d_call: TRBD2
j_call: TRBJ2-5
clone_size: NA
cdr3_length: 15
cdr3_aa: CASSGAGLAWETQYF
cdr3_nt: TGTGCCAGCAGCGGGGCGGGACTAGCTTGGGAGACCCAGTACTTC

v_call: TRBV6-6
d_call: NA
j_call: TRBJ1-2
clone_size: NA
cdr3_length: 14
cdr3_aa: CASSGGAEKGGYTF
cdr3_nt: TGTGCCAGCAGCGGGGGGGCGGAGAAGGGTGGCTACACCTTC

v_call: TRBV2
d_call: NA
j_call: TRBJ2-2
clone_size: NA
cdr3_length: 16
cdr3_aa: CASSEAGPRNTGELFF
cdr3_nt: TGTGCCAGCAGTGAGGCCGGGCCACGGAACACCGGGGAGCTGTTTTTT

v_call: TRBV6-1
d_call: NA
j_call: TRBJ1-1
clone_size: NA
cdr3_length: 15
cdr3_aa: CASSLQPMGNTEAFF
cdr3_nt: TGTGCCAGCAGCCTCCAACCCATGGGAAACACTGAAGCTTTCTTT

v_call: TRBV7-2
d_call: TRBD2
j_call: TRBJ2-2
clone_size: NA
cdr3_length: 14
cdr3_aa: CASSSGSHTGELFF
cdr3_nt: TGTGCCAGCAGTAGCGGGAGCCACACCGGGGAGCTGTTTTTT

v_call: TRBV5-3
d_call: NA
j_call: TRBJ1-2
clone_size: NA
cdr3_length: 15
cdr3_aa: CARSLVWVSVYGYTF
cdr3_nt: TGTGCCAGAAGCTTGGTATGGGTCTCAGTCTATGGCTACACCTTC

v_call: TRBV2
d_call: NA
j_call: TRBJ2-1
clone_size: NA
cdr3_length: 14
cdr3_aa: CASQRTNDYNEQFF
cdr3_nt: TGTGCCAGCCAAAGGACCAATGATTACAATGAGCAGTTCTTC

v_call: TRBV30
d_call: TRBD1
j_call: TRBJ2-7
clone_size: NA
cdr3_length: 12
cdr3_aa: CAGLTGGAEQYF
cdr3_nt: TGTGCCGGGCTGACAGGGGGCGCAGAGCAGTACTTC

v_call: TRBV7-2
d_call: NA
j_call: TRBJ2-1
clone_size: NA
cdr3_length: 14
cdr3_aa: CASGTGKSYNEQFF
cdr3_nt: TGTGCCAGCGGAACGGGAAAGTCCTACAATGAGCAGTTCTTC

v_call: TRBV4-3
d_call: NA
j_call: TRBJ2-5
clone_size: NA
cdr3_length: 13
cdr3_aa: CASSQGLKETQYF
cdr3_nt: TGCGCCAGCAGTCAGGGGTTGAAAGAGACCCAGTACTTC

v_call: TRBV5-1
d_call: TRBD2
j_call: TRBJ2-5
clone_size: many
cdr3_length: 16
cdr3_aa: CASSLGVAGGQETQYF
cdr3_nt: TGCGCCAGCAGCTTGGGTGTAGCGGGGGGCCAAGAGACCCAGTACTTC

v_call: TRBV7-2
d_call: NA
j_call: TRBJ2-7
clone_size: NA
cdr3_length: 15
cdr3_aa: CASSLAGPVGYEQYF
cdr3_nt: TGTGCCAGCAGCTTAGCGGGCCCCGTGGGGTACGAGCAGTACTTC

v_call: TRBV18
d_call: TRBD1
j_call: TRBJ2-7
clone_size: few
cdr3_length: 14
cdr3_aa: CASSPRGTGYEQYF
cdr3_nt: TGTGCCAGCTCACCGCGCGGGACAGGCTACGAGCAGTACTTC

v_call: TRBV7-2
d_call: NA
j_call: TRBJ1-1
clone_size: NA
cdr3_length: 15
cdr3_aa: CASSLFEPRGTEAFF
cdr3_nt: TGTGCCAGCAGTTTATTCGAACCTAGGGGCACTGAAGCTTTCTTT

v_call: TRBV7-3
d_call: NA
j_call: TRBJ1-2
clone_size: NA
cdr3_length: 13
cdr3_aa: CASSPGPNYGYTF
cdr3_nt: TGTGCCAGCAGCCCAGGGCCCAACTATGGCTACACCTTC

v_call: TRBV28
d_call: TRBD2
j_call: TRBJ2-1
clone_size: NA
cdr3_length: 14
cdr3_aa: CASSLGGSSDEQFF
cdr3_nt: TGTGCCAGCAGTTTAGGCGGGAGTAGCGATGAGCAGTTCTTC

v_call: TRBV7-3
d_call: NA
j_call: TRBJ2-3
clone_size: NA
cdr3_length: 13
cdr3_aa: CASSPPWTDTQYF
cdr3_nt: TGTGCCAGCAGCCCACCGTGGACAGATACGCAGTATTTT

v_call: TRBV7-3
d_call: NA
j_call: TRBJ2-5
clone_size: NA
cdr3_length: 13
cdr3_aa: CASSFDRQETQYF
cdr3_nt: TGTGCCAGCAGTTTTGACCGTCAAGAGACCCAGTACTTC

v_call: TRBV4-1
d_call: TRBD1
j_call: TRBJ2-2
clone_size: NA
cdr3_length: 16
cdr3_aa: CASSQEPGQGARELFF
cdr3_nt: TGCGCCAGCAGCCAGGAACCGGGACAGGGGGCGCGGGAGCTGTTTTTT

v_call: TRBV5-5
d_call: NA
j_call: TRBJ2-3
clone_size: NA
cdr3_length: 14
cdr3_aa: CASSLDPGADTQYF
cdr3_nt: TGTGCCAGCAGCTTGGACCCTGGGGCAGATACGCAGTATTTT